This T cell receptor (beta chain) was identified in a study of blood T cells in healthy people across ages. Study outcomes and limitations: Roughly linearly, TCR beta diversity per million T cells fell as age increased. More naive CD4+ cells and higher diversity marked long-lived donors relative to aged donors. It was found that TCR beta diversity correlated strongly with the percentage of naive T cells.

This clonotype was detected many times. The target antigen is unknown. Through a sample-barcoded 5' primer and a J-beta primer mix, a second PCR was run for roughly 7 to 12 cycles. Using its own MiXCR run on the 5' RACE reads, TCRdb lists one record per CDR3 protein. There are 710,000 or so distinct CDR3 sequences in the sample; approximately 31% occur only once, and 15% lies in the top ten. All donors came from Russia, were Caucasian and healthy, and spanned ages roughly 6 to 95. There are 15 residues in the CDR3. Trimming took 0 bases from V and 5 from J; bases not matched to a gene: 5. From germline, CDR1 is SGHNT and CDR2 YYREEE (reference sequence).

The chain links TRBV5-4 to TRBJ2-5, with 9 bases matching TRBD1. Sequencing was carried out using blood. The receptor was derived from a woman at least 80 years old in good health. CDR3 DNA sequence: TGTGCCAGCAGCTTGGCCGGACAGGGGAGGGAGACCCAGTACTTC. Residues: CASSLAGQGRETQYF.